This T cell receptor beta chain was identified during a study of T cells after yellow fever vaccination. The CDR3 is made up of 17 amino acids. J was trimmed by 2 bases and V by 3 bases; bases with no gene match: 9. This clonotype showed up many times. Its antigen is unknown. TCRdb reprocessed the 5' RACE reads with MiXCR, giving one entry per CDR3 protein. Among roughly 62,000 distinct CDR3 sequences, 7.1% were seen once, and the ten largest hold less than 45%. Study-wide points: Post-booster repertoires contained most primary-vaccination clones again (96% CD4, over 70% CD8).

This receptor was obtained from a man aged 18 to 29 who received the YFV17D yellow fever vaccine. Material: CD8+ T cells sorted from PBMCs, obtained on the day of the first yellow fever vaccination. This chain connects TRBV12-3 or TRBV12-4 to TRBJ2-3; TRBD2 matches at 9 bases. The CDR3 region has the DNA TGTGCCAGCAGTTTTTGGCGGCTAGCGGGGTTCACAGATACGCAGTATTTT. This codes for CASSFWRLAGFTDTQYF.